One sample yielded the 10 T cell receptor beta chains listed below, sequenced in a study of control samples from healthy donors and cancer patients. Sequencing was performed with immunoSEQ multiplex PCR; in TCRdb, only in-frame clones are kept and a portion is missing. This table holds approximately 190,000 clones, about 91% found once. The sample comprised blood. These receptors all come from a man aged 30 to 39 in good health.

This chain joins TRBV19 and TRBJ1-5, with a possible D match to TRBD1 (5 bases). CDR3 length: 17 amino acids. Trimming stripped 2 bases from V and 5 bases from J, with 19 bases between. From germline, CDR1 is LNHDA and CDR2 SQIVND (reference sequence). CDR3 in amino acids: CASSIPELGRLDQPQHF. The CDR3 bases are TGTGCCAGTAGTATACCAGAACTGGGACGGCTGGATCAGCCCCAGCATTTT.

The genes are TRBV11-2 and TRBJ1-1; D unresolved. The CDR3 has 12 residues. Germline CDR1 is SGHAT and CDR2 is FQNNGV. V lost 5 bases to trimming and J lost 5 bases, with 9 bases between them. The DNA of the CDR3 is TGTGCCAGCAGCCCTCAGGTGACTGAAGCTTTCTTT. This gives the protein CASSPQVTEAFF.

The chain uses TRBV9 and TRBJ1-3; D remains ambiguous. V lost 1 base and J lost 0, with 5 bases in between. Germline V gene sequence: CDR1 SGDLS, CDR2 YYNGEE. The CDR3 consists of 14 residues. CDR3 region: CASSVRLSGNTIYF. The CDR3 nucleotides are TGTGCCAGCAGCGTACGCCTCTCTGGAAACACCATATATTTT.

This clone was found once. The CDR3 nucleotides are TGTGCCAGCAGCCCCGGTTCGAATTGGGGCGAGCAGTACTTC. Translation: CASSPGSNWGEQYF. V is TRBV14 and J is TRBJ2-7; D remains unclear. Trimming cost V 4 bases and J 6 bases, with 16 bases left between them. The CDR3 totals 14 residues. Germline CDR1 and CDR2: SGHDN and FVKESK.

The J gene is TRBJ2-7, the V gene TRBV4-1, with D uncertain. The CDR3 is made up of 13 amino acids. CDR1 is MGHRA and CDR2 is YSYEKL in the germline V gene. Between the trimmed V and J ends, which lost 3 bases and 5 bases, there was a span of 11 bases. CDR3 nucleotides: TGCGCCAGCAGCCATGTTGGAGCCCACGAGCAGTACTTC. Translation: CASSHVGAHEQYF.

The chain links TRBV7-2 to TRBJ1-5; a possible D gene is TRBD1 (5 bases). The CDR3 totals 14 residues. Trimming shortened V by 6 bases and J by 0 bases, and 9 bases separated the two germline ends. The germline CDR1 and CDR2 sequences are SGHTA and FQGNSA. The CDR3 nucleotides read TGTGCCAGCAGTGGAAGGGGTAGCAATCAGCCCCAGCATTTT. It translates to CASSGRGSNQPQHF.

This chain uses TRBV6-1 with TRBJ1-2; a possible D gene is TRBD1 (5 bases). This CDR3 has 14 residues. The V end was cut by 1 base, the J end by 3 bases, with 9 bases between. CDR1 and CDR2 from the germline V gene are MNHNS and SASEGT. The CDR3 sequence: CASSEGGTDYGYTF. In DNA form, the CDR3 reads TGTGCCAGCAGTGAAGGTGGGACGGACTATGGCTACACCTTC.

The chain links TRBV4-1 to TRBJ2-1; 9 nucleotides align to TRBD1. Germline V lookup: CDR1 MGHRA, CDR2 YSYEKL. CDR3 length: 16 residues. V lost 3 bases to trimming and J lost 5 bases; unmatched junction nucleotides: 8. CDR3 sequence reads: CASSHGTGNWNNEQFF. CDR3 coding DNA: TGCGCCAGCAGCCACGGGACAGGGAATTGGAACAATGAGCAGTTCTTC.

The chain employs TRBV6-1 and TRBJ1-5; D unresolved. This CDR3 contains 12 residues. V lost 2 bases, J lost 5 bases, and 4 bases lay in between. Germline CDR1 and CDR2: MNHNS and SASEGT. The CDR3 sequence: CASSERDQPQHF. In DNA form, the CDR3 reads TGTGCCAGCAGTGAACGTGATCAGCCCCAGCATTTT.

This clone was recorded only once. The rearrangement joins TRBV7-9 to TRBJ2-3; D is ambiguous. The V gene's germline CDR1 is SEHNR and CDR2 FQNEAQ (reference sequence). With 0 bases removed from V and 6 bases from J, the gap between germline ends came to 16 bases. The CDR3 is made up of 16 amino acids. Here the CDR3 DNA reads TGTGCCAGCAGCTTAGCGCCGAGTCCTCAGGTGGATACGCAGTATTTT. This encodes CASSLAPSPQVDTQYF.